This passage covers 10 T cell receptor beta chains from one sample sequenced in a study of regulatory T cells in long-lasting Graves disease. Time point meaning: newly diagnosed GD, antithyroid drugs for less than 3 months. The TCR library was made from RNA that had been extracted from PBMCs in TRIzol. Arm-PCR of CDR3 regions and iRepertoire HTBI primers were used to build TCR beta libraries. TCRdb used MiXCR to reprocess the multiplex PCR reads, holding one entry per CDR3 protein. The table has over 400,000 distinct CDR3 sequences, roughly 15% seen once. The data also belong to a second study, concerning T cells in Graves' hyperthyroidism and ophthalmopathy.

This material consisted of peripheral blood mononuclear cells (PBMCs), taken at new diagnosis, from a patient treated with antithyroid drugs. The receptors here all came from a woman aged 45-65 years with Graves disease.

The chain links TRBV19 to TRBJ2-3, with D hard to call. Germline V gene lookup returns CDR1 LNHDA and CDR2 SQIVND (reference sequence). The CDR3 loop spans 15 amino acids. The germline V and J ends were trimmed by 5 bases and 6 bases, with 18 bases remaining between them. This chain's CDR3 is CASSYGPRVTDTQYF. The CDR3 region has the DNA TGTGCCAGTAGTTACGGGCCCCGGGTCACGGATACGCAGTATTTT.

This chain uses TRBV3-1 with TRBJ2-1; 14 bases align to TRBD2. V dropped 0 bases and J dropped 12; count of bases not matched to a gene: 7. This CDR3 has 16 residues. Germline V gives CDR1 LGHDT, CDR2 YNNKEL (reference sequence). The CDR3 region has the DNA TGTGCCAGCAGCCAAGACCGGGGACTAGCGGGAGCCTGGCAGTTCTTC. Translated, it gives CASSQDRGLAGAWQFF.

This clonotype has more than one count but fewer than ten. Relative to the germline gene, one junction end is altered; a read error may explain this. V and J are TRBV28 and TRBJ1-6; perhaps TRBD1 as D (6 bases). CDR3 size: 17 residues. Per germline, CDR1 MDHEN and CDR2 SYDVKM. The CDR3 coding sequence is TGTGCCAGCAGCGATGACAGGAGTCGCTCCTATGATTCACCCCTCCACTTT. Its protein product is CASSDDRSRSYDSPLHF. Combining the CDR3 with reference TRBV28 and TRBJ1-6 gives the whole variable domain DVKVTQSSRYLVKRTGEKVFLECVQDMDHENMFWYRQDPGLGLRLIYFSYDVKMKEKGDIPEGYSVSREKKERFSLILESASTNQTSMYLCASSDDRSRSYDSPLHFGNGTRLTVT.

The chain uses TRBV19 and TRBJ1-1; D is possibly TRBD1 (6 bases). CDR3 length equals 12 residues. Trimming removed 7 bases from V and 6 bases from J, with 12 bases in between. The germline V gene has CDR1 LNHDA and CDR2 SQIVND (reference sequence). In DNA form, the CDR3 reads TGTGCCAGTACAGGGGTTTTGGCTGAAGCTTTCTTT. Protein sequence: CASTGVLAEAFF.

This clonotype has at least ten counts. The chain recombines TRBV29-1 with TRBJ2-2; D is unclear. Germline CDR1 reads SQVTM; CDR2 reads ANQGSEA. The CDR3 consists of 14 residues. The V gene lost 3 bases and the J gene lost 0 bases, with 8 bases spanning the gap. CDR3 in amino acids: CSVDEAANTGELFF. The CDR3 nucleotides are TGCAGCGTTGACGAGGCGGCGAACACCGGGGAGCTGTTTTTT.

This clonotype was recorded at least ten times. The V and J genes are TRBV9 and TRBJ2-1; 7 bases fit TRBD2. CDR1 SGDLS and CDR2 YYNGEE come from the germline V gene. This CDR3 has 19 amino acids. J gave up 0 bases and V 0 bases, and 12 bases lay outside the gene matches. CDR3: CASSVGVRPSGSSYNEQFF. The CDR3 DNA follows: TGTGCCAGCAGCGTAGGGGTCCGTCCTAGCGGATCCTCCTACAATGAGCAGTTCTTC.

This sequence joins TRBV18 and TRBJ2-1; TRBD2 matches 8 bases. Germline loops: CDR1 KGHSH, CDR2 LQKENI. V shed 2 bases, J shed 2 bases, and the junction held 5 bases outside the gene matches. The CDR3 length is 16 residues. The CDR3 DNA reads as TGTGCCAGCTCACCAGGGAGCGGGAGCGCCTACAATGAGCAGTTCTTC. This encodes CASSPGSGSAYNEQFF.

The sample holds many counts of this clonotype. The chain recombines TRBV7-9 with TRBJ2-3; D ambiguous. V lost 1 base and J lost 2, with 13 bases in between. This CDR3 spans 16 amino acids. The germline V gene has CDR1 SEHNR and CDR2 FQNEAQ (reference sequence). CDR3 coding DNA: TGTGCCAGCAGCTTAGTTTCTGGGAAACCCACAGATACGCAGTATTTT. This gives the protein CASSLVSGKPTDTQYF.

The genes are TRBV29-1 and TRBJ2-1, with no clear D. V dropped 4 bases and J dropped 8 bases, with 9 bases sitting between them. Germline lookup yields CDR1 SQVTM and CDR2 ANQGSEA. CDR3 size: 11 residues. CDR3 sequence reads: CSVGSADEQFF. DNA for the CDR3: TGCAGCGTTGGCTCTGCGGATGAGCAGTTCTTC.

V is TRBV28 and J is TRBJ1-2, with 7 bases matching TRBD1. The ends lost 6 bases at V and 4 bases at J; junction bases unmatched: 8. CDR1 and CDR2 from the germline V gene are MDHEN and SYDVKM. The CDR3 runs 14 residues. The CDR3: CASSRGGNLYGYTF. In DNA form, the CDR3 reads TGTGCCAGCAGCAGAGGGGGCAACCTCTATGGCTACACCTTC.